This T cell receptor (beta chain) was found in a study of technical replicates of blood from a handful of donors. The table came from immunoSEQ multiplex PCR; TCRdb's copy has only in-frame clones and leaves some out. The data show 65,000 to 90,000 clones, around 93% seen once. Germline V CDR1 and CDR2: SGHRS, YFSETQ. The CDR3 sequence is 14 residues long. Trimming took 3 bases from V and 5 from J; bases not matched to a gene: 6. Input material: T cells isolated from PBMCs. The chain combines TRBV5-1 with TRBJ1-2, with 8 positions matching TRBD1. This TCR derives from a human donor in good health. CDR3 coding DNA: TGCGCCAGCAGCTCGGACAGGGCTAGTTATGGCTACACCTTC. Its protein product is CASSSDRASYGYTF.